The text below deals with one T cell receptor beta chain. The assay was immunoSEQ multiplex PCR, and TCRdb's table has in-frame clones only and misses some. The repertoire consists of some 80,000 clones, with 60% to 80% occurring once and the leading ten covering about a tenth. This specimen belongs to a study of blood T cell repertoires in COVID-19. The CDR3 totals 14 residues. V gave up 0 bases and J gave up 8 bases; unmatched junction bases: 2. Germline V gene data show CDR1 as MNHEY and CDR2 as SMNVEV (reference sequence). V usage is TRBV27 and J usage is TRBJ1-3; 9 positions match TRBD1. The receptor comes from a human donor in a cohort sampled during active COVID-19. The sequencing sample was made of peripheral blood. Here the CDR3 reads CASSLSGQGYTIYF. The CDR3 DNA reads TGTGCCAGCAGTTTATCGGGACAGGGTTACACCATATATTTT.